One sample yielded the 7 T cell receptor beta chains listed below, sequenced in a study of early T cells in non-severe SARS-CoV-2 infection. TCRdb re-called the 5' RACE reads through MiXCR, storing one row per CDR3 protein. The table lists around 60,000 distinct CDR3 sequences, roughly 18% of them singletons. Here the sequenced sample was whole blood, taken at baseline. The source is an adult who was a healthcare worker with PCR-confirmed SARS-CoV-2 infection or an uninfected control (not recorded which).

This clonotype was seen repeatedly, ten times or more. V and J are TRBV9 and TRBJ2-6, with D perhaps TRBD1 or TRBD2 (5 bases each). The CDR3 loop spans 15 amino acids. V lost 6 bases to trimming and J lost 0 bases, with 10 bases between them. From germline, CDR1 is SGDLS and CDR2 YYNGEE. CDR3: CASTGGGSGANVLTF. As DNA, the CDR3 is TGTGCCAGCACGGGTGGGGGCTCTGGGGCCAACGTCCTGACTTTC.

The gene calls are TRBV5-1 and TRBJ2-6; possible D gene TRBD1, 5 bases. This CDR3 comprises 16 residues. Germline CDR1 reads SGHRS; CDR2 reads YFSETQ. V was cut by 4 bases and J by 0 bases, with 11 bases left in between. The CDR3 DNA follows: TGCGCCAGCAGCGCGGACGGACACTCTGGGGCCAACGTCCTGACTTTC. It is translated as CASSADGHSGANVLTF. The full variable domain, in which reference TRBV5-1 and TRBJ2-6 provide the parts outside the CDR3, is KAGVTQTPRYLIKTRGQQVTLSCSPISGHRSVSWYQQTPGQGLQFLFEYFSETQRNKGNFPGRFSGRQFSNSRSEMNVSTLELGDSALYLCASSADGHSGANVLTFGAGSRLTVL.

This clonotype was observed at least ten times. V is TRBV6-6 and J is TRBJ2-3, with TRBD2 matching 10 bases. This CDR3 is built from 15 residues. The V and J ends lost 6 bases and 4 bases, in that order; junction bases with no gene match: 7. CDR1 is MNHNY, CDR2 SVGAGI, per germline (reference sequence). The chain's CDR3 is CASRGAGGGSDTQYF. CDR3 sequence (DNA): TGTGCCAGCAGGGGAGCGGGAGGGGGGTCAGATACGCAGTATTTT.

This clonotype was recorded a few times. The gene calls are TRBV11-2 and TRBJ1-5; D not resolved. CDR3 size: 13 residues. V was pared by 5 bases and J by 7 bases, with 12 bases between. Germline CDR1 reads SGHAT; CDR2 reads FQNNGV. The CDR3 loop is CASSPDGGQPQHF. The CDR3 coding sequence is TGTGCCAGCAGCCCCGACGGAGGGCAGCCCCAGCATTTT.

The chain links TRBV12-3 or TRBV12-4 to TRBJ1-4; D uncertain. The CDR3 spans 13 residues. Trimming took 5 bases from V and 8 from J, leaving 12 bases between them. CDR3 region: CASSTAISEKLFF. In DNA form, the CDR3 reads TGTGCCAGCAGTACAGCCATTTCCGAAAAACTGTTTTTT.

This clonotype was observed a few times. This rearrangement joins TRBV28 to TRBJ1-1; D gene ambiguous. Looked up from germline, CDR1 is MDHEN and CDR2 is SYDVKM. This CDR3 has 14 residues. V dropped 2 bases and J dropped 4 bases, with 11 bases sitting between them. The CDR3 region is CASSLVTVVTEAFF. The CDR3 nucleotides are TGTGCCAGCAGTTTAGTGACGGTTGTCACTGAAGCTTTCTTT. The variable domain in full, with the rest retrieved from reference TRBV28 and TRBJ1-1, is DVKVTQSSRYLVKRTGEKVFLECVQDMDHENMFWYRQDPGLGLRLIYFSYDVKMKEKGDIPEGYSVSREKKERFSLILESASTNQTSMYLCASSLVTVVTEAFFGQGTRLTVV.

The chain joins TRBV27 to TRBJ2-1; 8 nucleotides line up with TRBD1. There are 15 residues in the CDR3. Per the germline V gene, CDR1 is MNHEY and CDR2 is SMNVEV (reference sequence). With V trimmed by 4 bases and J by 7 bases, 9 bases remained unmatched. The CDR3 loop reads CASSWTGRRSNEQFF. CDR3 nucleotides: TGTGCCAGCAGTTGGACAGGGCGAAGGTCGAATGAGCAGTTCTTC.